This paragraph covers one T cell receptor beta chain sequence. The record originates from a study of technical replicates of blood from a few donors. Clones were read by immunoSEQ multiplex PCR, and TCRdb kept only the in-frame ones, dropping some. The table lists fewer than 80,000 clones, roughly 91% of them singletons. The CDR3 runs to 14 residues. V was pared by 4 bases and J by 1 base, with 11 bases between. Germline assignment: CDR1 SGHDT and CDR2 YYEEEE. The clonotype originates from a human donor in good health. Some clones in this sample may be carry-over from other donors' samples. The gene calls are TRBV5-6 and TRBJ2-5; perhaps TRBD2 as D (6 bases). The sequenced sample was PBMCs. For the CDR3, the DNA is TGTGCCAGCAGCCGCGGGGTTGGCCAAGAGACCCAGTACTTC. The encoded protein is CASSRGVGQETQYF.